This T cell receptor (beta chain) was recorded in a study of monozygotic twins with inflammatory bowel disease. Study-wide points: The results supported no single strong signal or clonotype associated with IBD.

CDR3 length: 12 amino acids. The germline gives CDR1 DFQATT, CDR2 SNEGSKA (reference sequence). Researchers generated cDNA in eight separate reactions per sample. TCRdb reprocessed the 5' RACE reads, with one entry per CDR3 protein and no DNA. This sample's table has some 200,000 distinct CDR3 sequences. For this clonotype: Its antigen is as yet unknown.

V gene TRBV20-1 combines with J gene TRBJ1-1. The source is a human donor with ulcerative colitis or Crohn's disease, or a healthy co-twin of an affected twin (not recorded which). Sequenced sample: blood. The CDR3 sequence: CSARAGYTEAFF.